This record looks at one T cell receptor beta chain sequence and its context. Sequencing was performed with immunoSEQ multiplex PCR; in TCRdb, only in-frame clones are kept and a portion is missing. The table lists about 300,000 clones, about 89% of them singletons. This sample is drawn from a study of blood T cell repertoires in COVID-19. Study information: Samples of COVID-19 (acute and convalescent) were obtained from the United States, Italy and Spain.

Germline CDR1 and CDR2: SGHRS and YFSETQ. V dropped 4 bases and J dropped 2 bases, with 16 bases sitting between them. This CDR3 has 15 amino acids. This chain uses TRBV5-1 with TRBJ2-7; possibly TRBD1 for D (6 bases). The source material was peripheral blood. The receptor was derived from a man in his late teens or twenties who had recovered from COVID-19. CDR3: CASSPKLDRAYEQYF. In DNA form, the CDR3 reads TGCGCCAGCAGCCCCAAATTGGACAGAGCCTACGAGCAGTACTTC. Combining the CDR3 with reference TRBV5-1 and TRBJ2-7 gives the whole variable domain KAGVTQTPRYLIKTRGQQVTLSCSPISGHRSVSWYQQTPGQGLQFLFEYFSETQRNKGNFPGRFSGRQFSNSRSEMNVSTLELGDSALYLCASSPKLDRAYEQYFGPGTRLTVT.